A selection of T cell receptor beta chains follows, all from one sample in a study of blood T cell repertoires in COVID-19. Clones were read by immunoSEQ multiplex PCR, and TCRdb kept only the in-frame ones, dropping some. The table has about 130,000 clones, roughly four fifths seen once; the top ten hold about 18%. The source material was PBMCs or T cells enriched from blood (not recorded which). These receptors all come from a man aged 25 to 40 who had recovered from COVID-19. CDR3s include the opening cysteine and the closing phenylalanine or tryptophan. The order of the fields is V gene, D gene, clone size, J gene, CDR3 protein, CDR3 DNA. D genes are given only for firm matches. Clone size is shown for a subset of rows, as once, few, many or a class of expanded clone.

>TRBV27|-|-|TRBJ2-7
CASSDDKTGRYEQYF
TGTGCCAGCAGTGATGACAAGACAGGACGTTACGAGCAGTACTTC
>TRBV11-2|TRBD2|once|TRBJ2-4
CASSSLAGGTNIQYF
TGTGCCAGCAGCTCTTTAGCGGGAGGTACAAACATTCAGTACTTC
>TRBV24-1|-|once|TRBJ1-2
CATSDPGHNYGYTF
TGTGCCACCAGTGATCCTGGACACAACTATGGCTACACCTTC
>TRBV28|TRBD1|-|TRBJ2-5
CACSPGQKETQYF
TGTGCCTGCTCGCCGGGACAGAAAGAGACCCAGTACTTC
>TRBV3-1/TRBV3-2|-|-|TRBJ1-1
CASSRRQEGEAFF
TGTGCCAGCAGCCGACGCCAGGAAGGTGAAGCTTTCTTT
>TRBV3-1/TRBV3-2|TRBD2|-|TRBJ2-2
CASSQGLESGELFF
TGTGCCAGCAGCCAGGGACTAGAATCCGGGGAGCTGTTTTTT
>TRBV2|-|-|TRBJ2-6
CAKTEIISGANVLTF
TGTGCCAAGACAGAGATAATCTCTGGGGCCAACGTCCTGACTTTC
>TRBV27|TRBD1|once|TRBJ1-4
CASSPLWTGATTNEKLFF
TGTGCCAGCAGTCCCCTCTGGACAGGCGCCACAACTAATGAAAAACTGTTTTTT
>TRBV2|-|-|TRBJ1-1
CASRRLPAGATEAFF
TGTGCCAGCAGGAGATTGCCAGCTGGGGCCACTGAAGCTTTCTTT
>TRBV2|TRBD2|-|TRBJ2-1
CASRAYSGSSDNEQFF
TGTGCCAGCAGAGCCTACAGCGGGAGTTCCGATAATGAGCAGTTCTTC
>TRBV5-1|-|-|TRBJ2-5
CASSLAPKETQYF
TGCGCCAGCAGCTTGGCCCCCAAAGAGACCCAGTACTTC
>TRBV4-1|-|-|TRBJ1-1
CASSQGGAVNTEAFF
TGCGCCAGCAGCCAAGGGGGCGCGGTGAACACTGAAGCTTTCTTT
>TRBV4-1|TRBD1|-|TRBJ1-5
CASSQDGGQRGDYSNQPQHF
TGCGCCAGCAGCCAAGATGGGGGACAGCGAGGGGATTATAGCAATCAGCCCCAGCATTTT
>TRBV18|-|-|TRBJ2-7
CASSLADEQYF
TGTGCCAGCTCACTAGCCGACGAGCAGTACTTC
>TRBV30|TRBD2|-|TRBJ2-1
CAWSVEIGRPYNEQFF
TGTGCCTGGAGTGTTGAAATCGGGAGGCCCTACAATGAGCAGTTCTTC
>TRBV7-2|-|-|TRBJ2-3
CASGRGSGGTDTQYF
TGTGCCAGCGGGCGGGGTTCGGGCGGCACAGATACGCAGTATTTT
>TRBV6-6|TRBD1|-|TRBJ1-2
CASTPRGQVGGYTF
TGTGCCAGCACCCCCAGGGGGCAAGTAGGTGGCTACACCTTC
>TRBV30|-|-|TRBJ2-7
CARDQGTHEQYF
TGTGCCCGAGATCAGGGGACCCACGAGCAGTACTTC
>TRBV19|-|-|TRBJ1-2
CASRGLGYGYTF
TGTGCCAGTAGGGGGCTAGGCTATGGCTACACCTTC
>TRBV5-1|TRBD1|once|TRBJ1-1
CASSLSNPGWTGRTEAFF
TGCGCCAGCAGCTTGTCCAACCCGGGGTGGACAGGGAGGACTGAAGCTTTCTTT
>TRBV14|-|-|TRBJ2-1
CASSQAGGLVNEQFF
TGTGCCAGCAGCCAAGCAGGGGGGCTGGTCAATGAGCAGTTCTTC
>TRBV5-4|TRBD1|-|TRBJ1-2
CASSPPGQGTNYGYTF
TGTGCCAGCAGCCCCCCCGGACAGGGGACTAACTATGGCTACACCTTC
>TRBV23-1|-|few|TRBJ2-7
CASSQAGNHEQYF
TGCGCCAGCAGTCAAGCGGGAAACCACGAGCAGTACTTC
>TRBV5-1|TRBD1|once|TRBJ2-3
CASSLGQGLSDTQYF
TGCGCCAGCAGCCTGGGACAGGGCCTTTCGGATACGCAGTATTTT
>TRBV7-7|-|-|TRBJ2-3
CASSLGAGTTDTQYF
TGTGCCAGCAGCTTAGGGGCTGGAACCACAGATACGCAGTATTTT
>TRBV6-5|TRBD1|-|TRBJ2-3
CASSFGQGVPTDTQYF
TGTGCCAGCAGTTTCGGACAGGGCGTCCCTACAGATACGCAGTATTTT
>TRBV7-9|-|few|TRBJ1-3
CASSLGGGNTIYF
TGTGCCAGCAGCTTAGGCGGGGGAAACACCATATATTTT
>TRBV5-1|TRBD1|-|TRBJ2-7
CASSGTGGRYEQYF
TGCGCCAGCAGTGGGACAGGGGGCAGGTACGAGCAGTACTTC
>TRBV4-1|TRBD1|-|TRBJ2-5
CASSQLFAGGEGQYF
TGCGCCAGCAGCCAATTATTCGCAGGGGGAGAGGGCCAGTACTTC
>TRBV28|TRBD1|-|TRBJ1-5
CASSFSLRQGRRNQPQHF
TGTGCCAGCAGTTTCTCCCTCCGACAGGGGAGACGCAATCAGCCCCAGCATTTT
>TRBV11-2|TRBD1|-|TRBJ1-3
CASSATGTGGLSGNTIYF
TGTGCCAGCAGCGCTACCGGGACAGGTGGTCTCTCTGGAAACACCATATATTTT
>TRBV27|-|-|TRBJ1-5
CASSPRPSYSNQPQHF
TGTGCCAGCAGTCCGAGGCCTTCTTATAGCAATCAGCCCCAGCATTTT
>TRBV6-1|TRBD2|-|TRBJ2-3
CASSAGLAGGLDTQYF
TGTGCCAGCAGTGCAGGACTAGCGGGGGGACTGGATACGCAGTATTTT
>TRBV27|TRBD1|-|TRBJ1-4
CASSNLQGGVEKLFF
TGTGCCAGCAGTAACCTACAGGGGGGAGTTGAAAAACTGTTTTTT
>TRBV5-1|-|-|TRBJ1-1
CASSLGAPVNTEAFF
TGCGCCAGCAGCTTAGGGGCCCCGGTGAACACTGAAGCTTTCTTT
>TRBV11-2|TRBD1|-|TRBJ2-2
CASISSPGQGAAITGELFF
TGTGCCAGCATTTCGTCCCCGGGACAGGGGGCAGCGATCACCGGGGAGCTGTTTTTT
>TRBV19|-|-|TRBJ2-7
CASSIPGQSSYEQYF
TGTGCCAGTAGTATTCCTGGACAGAGCTCCTACGAGCAGTACTTC
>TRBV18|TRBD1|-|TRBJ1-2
CASSPSSGQGDGYTF
TGTGCCAGCTCACCTTCCTCAGGACAGGGTGATGGCTACACCTTC
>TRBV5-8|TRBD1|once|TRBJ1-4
CASSPPEDRGVYEKLFF
TGTGCCAGCAGCCCTCCCGAAGACAGGGGGGTTTATGAAAAACTGTTTTTT
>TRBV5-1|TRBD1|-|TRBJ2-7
CASSRRGRGIMEPYEQYF
TGCGCCAGCAGCCGCCGGGGCAGGGGGATTATGGAGCCCTACGAGCAGTACTTC
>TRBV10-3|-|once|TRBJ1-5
CAISEWGQGNQPQHF
TGTGCCATCAGTGAGTGGGGGCAGGGGAATCAGCCCCAGCATTTT
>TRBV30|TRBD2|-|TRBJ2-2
CAITSGRVTGELFF
TGTGCCATTACTAGCGGGAGAGTAACCGGGGAGCTGTTTTTT
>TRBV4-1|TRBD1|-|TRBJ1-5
CASSPEQTGLNQPQHF
TGCGCCAGCAGCCCAGAGCAGACAGGGCTCAATCAGCCCCAGCATTTT
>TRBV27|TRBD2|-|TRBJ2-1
CASSQTSGFMNEQFF
TGTGCCAGCAGTCAAACTAGCGGATTTATGAATGAGCAGTTCTTC
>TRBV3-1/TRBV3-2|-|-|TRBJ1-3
CASSRGQPSVVVSGNTIYF
TGTGCCAGCAGCCGCGGGCAGCCATCGGTAGTGGTCTCTGGAAACACCATATATTTT
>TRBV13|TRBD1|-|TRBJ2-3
CASSPGQGLFTDTQYF
TGTGCCAGCAGCCCTGGACAGGGGCTCTTCACAGATACGCAGTATTTT
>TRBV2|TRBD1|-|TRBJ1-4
CASSEAWSRDRRNEKLFF
TGTGCCAGCAGTGAAGCGTGGTCCCGGGACAGGCGGAATGAAAAACTGTTTTTT
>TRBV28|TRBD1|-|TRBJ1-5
CASSPLPDRGEDQPQHF
TGTGCCAGCAGTCCCCTTCCGGACAGGGGTGAGGATCAGCCCCAGCATTTT